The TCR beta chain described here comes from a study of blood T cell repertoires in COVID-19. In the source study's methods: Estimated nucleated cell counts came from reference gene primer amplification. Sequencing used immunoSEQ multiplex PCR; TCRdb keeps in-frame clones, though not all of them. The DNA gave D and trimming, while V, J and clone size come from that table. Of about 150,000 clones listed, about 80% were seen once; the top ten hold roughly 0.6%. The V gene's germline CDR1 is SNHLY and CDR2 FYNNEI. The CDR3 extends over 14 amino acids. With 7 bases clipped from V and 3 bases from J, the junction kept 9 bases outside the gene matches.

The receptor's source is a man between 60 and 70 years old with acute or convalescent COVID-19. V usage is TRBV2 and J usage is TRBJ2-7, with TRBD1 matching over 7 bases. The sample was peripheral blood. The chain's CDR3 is CASTRQGGRYEQYF. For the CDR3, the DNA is TGTGCCAGCACTCGGCAAGGGGGCCGCTACGAGCAGTACTTC.